These 11 T cell receptor beta chains originate from one sample sequenced in a study of blood T cell repertoires in COVID-19. Some clones are missing from TCRdb's copy, which holds only in-frame ones; the method was immunoSEQ multiplex PCR. The data hold approximately 65,000 clones, with approximately 95% observed a single time. The sequencing input was peripheral blood. The receptors here all came from a man between 65 and 79 years old with active COVID-19.

This clone was seen once. The CDR3 bases are TGTGCCAGCTCACCACAGACAGGTTCCTACAATGAGCAGTTCTTC. Protein product: CASSPQTGSYNEQFF. The chain couples TRBV18 to TRBJ2-1; TRBD1 is a possible D gene (6 bases). The CDR3 extends over 15 amino acids. Trimming removed 1 base from V and 1 base from J, with 8 bases in between. Germline loops: CDR1 KGHSH, CDR2 LQKENI.

The rearrangement joins TRBV2 to TRBJ1-2; 9 bases match TRBD1. Germline V gene data show CDR1 as SNHLY and CDR2 as FYNNEI. With V trimmed by 7 bases and J by 4 bases, 7 bases remained unmatched. The CDR3 sequence is 14 residues long. The CDR3 sequence is CASTRTGVGYGYTF. CDR3 nucleotides: TGTGCCAGCACCAGGACAGGGGTCGGCTATGGCTACACCTTC.

This chain links TRBV2 with TRBJ2-3; D is unresolved. Germline V gene data show CDR1 as SNHLY and CDR2 as FYNNEI. The CDR3 has 12 residues. V lost 5 bases to trimming and J lost 3 bases, with 6 bases between them. The CDR3 DNA is TGTGCCAGCAGTCAGATGACAGATACGCAGTATTTT. Translation: CASSQMTDTQYF.

V and J are TRBV11-3 and TRBJ2-1; TRBD2 matches 8 bases. Germline CDR1 is SGHNT and CDR2 is YENEEA. V was pared by 4 bases and J by 8 bases, with 16 bases of the junction left unmatched. The CDR3 consists of 17 residues. The CDR3, as DNA: TGTGCCAGCAGCTCCTGGTCCGGGACGGGGGGGCCCGATGAGCAGTTCTTC. Its translation is CASSSWSGTGGPDEQFF. The entire variable domain, with the rest obtained from reference TRBV11-3 and TRBJ2-1, is as follows: EAGVVQSPRYKIIEKKQPVAFWCNPISGHNTLYWYLQNLGQGPELLIRYENEEAVDDSQLPKDRFSAERLKGVDSTLKIQPAELGDSAVYLCASSSWSGTGGPDEQFFGPGTRLTVL.

The chain links TRBV10-2 to TRBJ2-2; 16 bases fit TRBD2. Germline V CDR1 and CDR2: WSHSY, SAAADI. The CDR3 is 19 amino acids. Losses at the gene ends were 6 bases for V and 3 bases for J; bases not matched to a gene: 10. DNA for the CDR3: TGCGCCAGCAGAGCCGGGACTAGCGGGGGGGCTGGGTACACCGGGGAGCTGTTTTTT. Encoded protein: CASRAGTSGGAGYTGELFF.

This chain connects TRBV6-5 to TRBJ2-5, with TRBD1 matching over 8 bases. CDR1 and CDR2 from the germline V gene are MNHEY and SVGAGI. The CDR3 extends over 16 amino acids. The junction had 8 bases not matched to a gene; V was cut back by 0 bases and J by 5 bases. The CDR3, as DNA: TGTGCCAGCAGTTACTCCCCGCAGGGGGCGTACGAGACCCAGTACTTC. This sequence encodes CASSYSPQGAYETQYF.

This rearrangement joins TRBV6-5 to TRBJ1-2; 7 bases fit TRBD1. Germline loops: CDR1 MNHEY, CDR2 SVGAGI. The V segment lost 5 bases and the J segment 4 bases; nucleotides outside the gene matches: 7. This CDR3 is 14 amino acids long. CDR3 nucleotide sequence: TGTGCCAGCAGTCAGACAGGGAAAGGCTATGGCTACACCTTC. It yields the protein CASSQTGKGYGYTF.

The rearrangement uses TRBV5-1 and TRBJ2-2, with D possibly TRBD2 on 6 matching bases. The CDR3 is 14 amino acids. V was pared by 0 bases and J by 8 bases, with 11 bases between. Germline V CDR1 and CDR2: SGHRS, YFSETQ. The CDR3 DNA reads as TGCGCCAGCAGCTTGGACGGAGGGCGGGGGGAGCTGTTTTTT. Amino acid sequence: CASSLDGGRGELFF.

This clone was observed once. CDR3 nucleotide sequence: TGTGCCAGCATCAAAAGTGGGGGGGCTACGGAGACCCAGTACTTC. This gives the protein CASIKSGGATETQYF. This chain links TRBV7-2 with TRBJ2-5; D perhaps matches TRBD2 (7 bases). The CDR3 loop spans 15 amino acids. Looked up from germline, CDR1 is SGHTA and CDR2 is FQGNSA. The V and J ends lost 7 bases and 5 bases respectively, with 20 bases between them.

The rearrangement links TRBV6-2 or TRBV6-3 to TRBJ2-6; perhaps TRBD2 as D (6 bases). V was pared by 4 bases and J by 1 base, with 8 bases between. The CDR3 spans 15 residues. Germline-derived CDR1 and CDR2 are MNHEY and SVGEGT. Here the CDR3 reads CASSWGGSGANVLTF. The CDR3 DNA reads as TGTGCCAGCAGTTGGGGAGGTTCTGGGGCCAACGTCCTGACTTTC.

This chain uses TRBV5-4 with TRBJ2-3, with 7 nucleotides matching TRBD2. The V gene's germline CDR1 is SGHNT and CDR2 YYREEE (reference sequence). Trimming at V came to 5 bases and at J to 2 bases, leaving 11 bases not matched to a gene. This CDR3 spans 16 amino acids. CDR3 DNA: TGTGCCAGCAGTCCCCCACTAGCGAATCCCACAGATACGCAGTATTTT. This translates into CASSPPLANPTDTQYF. The complete variable domain, with remaining parts taken from reference TRBV5-4 and TRBJ2-3, reads ETGVTQSPTHLIKTRGQQVTLRCSSQSGHNTVSWYQQALGQGPQFIFQYYREEENGRGNFPPRFSGLQFPNYSSELNVNALELDDSALYLCASSPPLANPTDTQYFGPGTRLTVL.